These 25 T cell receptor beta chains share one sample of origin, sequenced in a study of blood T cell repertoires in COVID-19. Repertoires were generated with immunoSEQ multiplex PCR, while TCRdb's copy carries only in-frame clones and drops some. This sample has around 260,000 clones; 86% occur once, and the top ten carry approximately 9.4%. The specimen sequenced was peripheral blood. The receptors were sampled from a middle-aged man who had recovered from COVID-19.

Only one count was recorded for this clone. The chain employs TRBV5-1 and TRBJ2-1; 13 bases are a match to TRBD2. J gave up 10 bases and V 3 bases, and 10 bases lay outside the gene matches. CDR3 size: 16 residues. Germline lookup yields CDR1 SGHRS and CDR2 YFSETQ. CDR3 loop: CASSSGTSGIRQEQFF. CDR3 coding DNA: TGCGCCAGCAGCTCCGGGACTAGCGGGATCCGACAGGAGCAGTTCTTC.

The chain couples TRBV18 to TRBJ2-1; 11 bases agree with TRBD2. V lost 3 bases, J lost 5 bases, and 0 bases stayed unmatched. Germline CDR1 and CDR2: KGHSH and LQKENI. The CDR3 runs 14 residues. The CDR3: CASSPGLADNEQFF. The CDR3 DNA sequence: TGTGCCAGCTCACCGGGACTAGCGGACAATGAGCAGTTCTTC.

The CDR3 DNA is TGTGCCAGCAGTTACACCATCACCGGAGCCAAAAACATTCAGTACTTC. It yields the protein CASSYTITGAKNIQYF. The genes are TRBV6-2 or TRBV6-3 and TRBJ2-4, with unresolved D. V gave up 2 bases and J gave up 0 bases, with 11 bases separating them. The CDR3 is 16 amino acids. CDR1 is MNHEY, CDR2 SVGEGT, per germline.

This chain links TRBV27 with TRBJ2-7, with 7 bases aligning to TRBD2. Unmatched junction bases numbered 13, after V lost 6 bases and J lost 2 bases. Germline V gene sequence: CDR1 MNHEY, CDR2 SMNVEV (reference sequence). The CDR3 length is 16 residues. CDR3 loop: CASSFSAGDDTYEQYF. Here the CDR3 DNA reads TGTGCCAGCAGCTTTTCCGCGGGGGACGACACCTACGAGCAGTACTTC.

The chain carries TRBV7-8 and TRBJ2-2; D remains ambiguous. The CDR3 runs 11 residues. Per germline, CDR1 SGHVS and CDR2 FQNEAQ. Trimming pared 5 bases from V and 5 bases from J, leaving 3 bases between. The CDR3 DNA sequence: TGTGCCAGCAGCCCGACCGGGGAGCTGTTTTTT. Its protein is CASSPTGELFF. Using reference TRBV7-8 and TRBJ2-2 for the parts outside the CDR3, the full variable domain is GAGVSQSPRYKVAKRGQDVALRCDPISGHVSLFWYQQALGQGPEFLTYFQNEAQLDKSGLPSDRFFAERPEGSVSTLKIQRTQQEDSAVYLCASSPTGELFFGEGSRLTVL.

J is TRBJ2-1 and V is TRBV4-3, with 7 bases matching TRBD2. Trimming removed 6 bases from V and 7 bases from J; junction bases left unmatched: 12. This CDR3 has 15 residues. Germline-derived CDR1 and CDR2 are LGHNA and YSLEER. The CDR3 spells CASSPILSGINEQFF. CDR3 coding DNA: TGCGCCAGCAGTCCGATTTTAAGCGGGATTAATGAGCAGTTCTTC.

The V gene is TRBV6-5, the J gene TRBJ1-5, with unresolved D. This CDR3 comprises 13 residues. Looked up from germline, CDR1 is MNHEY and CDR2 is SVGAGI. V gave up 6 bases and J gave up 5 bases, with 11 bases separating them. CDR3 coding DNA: TGTGCCAGCAGCCCGGAGGTTTATCAGCCCCAGCATTTT. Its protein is CASSPEVYQPQHF.

CDR3 nucleotide sequence: TGTGCCAGTAGGGTACTTGGGACTAGCGGGAGGACCGGGGAGCTGTTTTTT. Its protein product is CASRVLGTSGRTGELFF. This chain uses TRBV19 with TRBJ2-2, with TRBD2 matching 15 bases. V lost 6 bases and J lost 5; bases outside the gene matches: 7. The germline V gene has CDR1 LNHDA and CDR2 SQIVND (reference sequence). The length of the CDR3 is 17 residues.

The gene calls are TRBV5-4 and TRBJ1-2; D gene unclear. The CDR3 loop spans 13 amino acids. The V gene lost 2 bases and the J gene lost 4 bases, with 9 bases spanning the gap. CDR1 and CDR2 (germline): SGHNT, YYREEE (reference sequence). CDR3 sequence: CASSFGGGYGYTF. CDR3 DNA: TGTGCCAGCAGCTTCGGTGGCGGCTATGGCTACACCTTC.

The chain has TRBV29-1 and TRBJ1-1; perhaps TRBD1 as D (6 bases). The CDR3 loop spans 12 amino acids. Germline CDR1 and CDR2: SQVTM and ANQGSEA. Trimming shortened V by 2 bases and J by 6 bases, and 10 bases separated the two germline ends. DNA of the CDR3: TGCAGCGTTGAAACAGGGAGATCTGAAGCTTTCTTT. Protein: CSVETGRSEAFF. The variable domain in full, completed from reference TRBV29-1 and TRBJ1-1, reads SAVISQKPSRDICQRGTSLTIQCQVDSQVTMMFWYRQQPGQSLTLIATANQGSEATYESGFVIDKFPISRPNLTFSTLTVSNMSPEDSSIYLCSVETGRSEAFFGQGTRLTVV.

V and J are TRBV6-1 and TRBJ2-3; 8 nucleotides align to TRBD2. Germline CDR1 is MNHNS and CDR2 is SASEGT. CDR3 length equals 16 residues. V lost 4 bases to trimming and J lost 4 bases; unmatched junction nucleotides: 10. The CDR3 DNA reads TGTGCCAGCAGTGCGGGGAGACTAGCGACGCCAGATACGCAGTATTTT. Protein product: CASSAGRLATPDTQYF.

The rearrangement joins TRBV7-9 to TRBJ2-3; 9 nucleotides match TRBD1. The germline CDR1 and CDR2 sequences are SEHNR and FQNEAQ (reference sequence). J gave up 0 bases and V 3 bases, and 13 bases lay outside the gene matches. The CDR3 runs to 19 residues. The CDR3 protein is CASSFPGQGVHISTDTQYF. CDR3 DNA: TGTGCCAGCAGCTTTCCGGGACAGGGAGTCCACATTAGCACAGATACGCAGTATTTT.

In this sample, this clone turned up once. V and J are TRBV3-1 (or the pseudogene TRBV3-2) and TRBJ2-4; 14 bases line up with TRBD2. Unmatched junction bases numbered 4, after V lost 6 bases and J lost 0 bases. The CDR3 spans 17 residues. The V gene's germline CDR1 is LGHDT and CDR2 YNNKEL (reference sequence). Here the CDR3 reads CASSPGLAGGAKNIQYF. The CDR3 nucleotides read TGTGCCAGCAGTCCTGGACTAGCGGGGGGAGCCAAAAACATTCAGTACTTC.

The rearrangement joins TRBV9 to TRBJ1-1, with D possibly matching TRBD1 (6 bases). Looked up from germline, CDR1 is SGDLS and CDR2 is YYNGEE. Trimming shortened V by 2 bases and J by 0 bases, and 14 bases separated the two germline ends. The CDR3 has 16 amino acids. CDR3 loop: CASSVLTGFMNTEAFF. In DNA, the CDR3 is TGTGCCAGCAGCGTTCTGACAGGCTTCATGAACACTGAAGCTTTCTTT. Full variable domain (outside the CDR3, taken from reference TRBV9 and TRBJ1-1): DSGVTQTPKHLITATGQRVTLRCSPRSGDLSVYWYQQSLDQGLQFLIQYYNGEERAKGNILERFSAQQFPDLHSELNLSSLELGDSALYFCASSVLTGFMNTEAFFGQGTRLTVV.

The CDR3 coding sequence is TGTGCCAGCAGTTACGGGACTCCAACCTACGAGCAGTACTTC. This codes for CASSYGTPTYEQYF. The chain has TRBV6-6 and TRBJ2-7; a possible D gene is TRBD2 (6 bases). V dropped 2 bases and J dropped 2 bases, with 10 bases sitting between them. This CDR3 is 14 amino acids long. Looked up from germline, CDR1 is MNHNY and CDR2 is SVGAGI (reference sequence).

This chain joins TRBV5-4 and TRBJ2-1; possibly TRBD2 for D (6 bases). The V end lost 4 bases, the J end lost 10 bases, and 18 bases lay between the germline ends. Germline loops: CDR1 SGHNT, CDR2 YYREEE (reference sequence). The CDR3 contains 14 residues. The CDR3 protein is CASSTTGGGEEQFF. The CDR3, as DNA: TGTGCCAGCAGCACTACGGGCGGAGGGGAGGAGCAGTTCTTC. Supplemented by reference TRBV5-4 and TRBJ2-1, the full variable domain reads ETGVTQSPTHLIKTRGQQVTLRCSSQSGHNTVSWYQQALGQGPQFIFQYYREEENGRGNFPPRFSGLQFPNYSSELNVNALELDDSALYLCASSTTGGGEEQFFGPGTRLTVL.

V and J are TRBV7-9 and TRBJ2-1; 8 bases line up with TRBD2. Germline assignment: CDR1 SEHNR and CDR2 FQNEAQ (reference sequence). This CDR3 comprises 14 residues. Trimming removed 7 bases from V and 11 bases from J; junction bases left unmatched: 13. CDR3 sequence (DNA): TGTGCCAGCAAGGGGACGGGGGGGTATCAGAAGCAGTTCTTC. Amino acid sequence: CASKGTGGYQKQFF.

CDR3: CASSPSSNVGGTQYF. The CDR3 DNA is TGTGCCAGCTCACCATCCAGCAATGTAGGAGGGACCCAGTACTTC. The chain combines TRBV18 with TRBJ2-5, with D possibly matching TRBD2 (5 bases). Trimming stripped 2 bases from V and 7 bases from J, with 17 bases between. CDR1 and CDR2 from the germline V gene are KGHSH and LQKENI. This CDR3 comprises 15 residues. The whole variable domain, remainder taken from reference TRBV18 and TRBJ2-5, is NAGVMQNPRHLVRRRGQEARLRCSPMKGHSHVYWYRQLPEEGLKFMVYLQKENIIDESGMPKERFSAEFPKEGPSILRIQQVVRGDSAAYFCASSPSSNVGGTQYFGPGTRLLVL.

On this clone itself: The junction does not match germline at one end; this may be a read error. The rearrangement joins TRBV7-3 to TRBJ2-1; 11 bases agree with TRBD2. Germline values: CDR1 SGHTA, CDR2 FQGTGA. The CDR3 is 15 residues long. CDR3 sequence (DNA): TGTGCCAGCAGCGTAACCGGGACTAGCGGCTATGAGCAGTTCTTC. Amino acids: CASSVTGTSGYEQFF.

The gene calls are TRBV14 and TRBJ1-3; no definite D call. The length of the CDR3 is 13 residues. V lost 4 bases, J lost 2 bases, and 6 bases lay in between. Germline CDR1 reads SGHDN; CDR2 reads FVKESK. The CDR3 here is CASSPVAGNTIYF. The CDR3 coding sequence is TGTGCCAGCAGCCCGGTTGCTGGAAACACCATATATTTT.

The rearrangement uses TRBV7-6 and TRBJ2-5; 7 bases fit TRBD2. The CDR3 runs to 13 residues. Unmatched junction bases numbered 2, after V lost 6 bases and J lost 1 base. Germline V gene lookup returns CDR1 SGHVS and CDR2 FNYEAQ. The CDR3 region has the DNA TGTGCCAGCAGTGCGGGAGCCCAAGAGACCCAGTACTTC. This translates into CASSAGAQETQYF.

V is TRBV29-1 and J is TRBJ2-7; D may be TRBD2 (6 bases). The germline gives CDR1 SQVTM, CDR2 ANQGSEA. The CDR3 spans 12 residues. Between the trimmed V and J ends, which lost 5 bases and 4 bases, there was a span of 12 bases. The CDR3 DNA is TGCAGCGTTCGGGACTTGCTTTACGAGCAGTACTTC. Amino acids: CSVRDLLYEQYF.

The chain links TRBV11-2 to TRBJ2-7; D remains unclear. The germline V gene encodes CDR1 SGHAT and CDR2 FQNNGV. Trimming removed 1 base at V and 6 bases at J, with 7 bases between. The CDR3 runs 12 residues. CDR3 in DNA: TGTGCCAGCAGCTTAGCCCCCTTCGAGCAGTACTTC. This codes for CASSLAPFEQYF.

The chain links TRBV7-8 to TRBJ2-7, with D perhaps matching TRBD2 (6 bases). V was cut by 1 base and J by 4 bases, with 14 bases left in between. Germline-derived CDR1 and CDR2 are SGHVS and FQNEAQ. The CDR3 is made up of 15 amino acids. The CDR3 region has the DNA TGTGCCAGCAGCTTAGTTACAGGTGGGGGGTACGAGCAGTACTTC. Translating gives CASSLVTGGGYEQYF.

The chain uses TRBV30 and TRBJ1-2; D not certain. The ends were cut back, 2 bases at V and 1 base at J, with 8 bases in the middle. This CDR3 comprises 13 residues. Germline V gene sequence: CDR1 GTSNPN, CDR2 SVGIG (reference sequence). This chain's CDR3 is CAWSSTVNYGYTF. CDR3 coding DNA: TGTGCCTGGAGTTCTACAGTTAACTATGGCTACACCTTC.